A selection of T cell receptor beta chains follows, all from one sample in a study of response to subunit inactivated influenza vaccine. TCRdb ran MiXCR on the RT-PCR reads and lists one entry per CDR3 protein. The repertoire holds 650,000 to 800,000 distinct CDR3 sequences, with about 15% as singletons. Material: PBMCs from blood, obtained less than 15 days before vaccination. These receptors originate from a middle-aged man who received an inactivated influenza vaccine. CDR3s include the opening cysteine and the closing phenylalanine or tryptophan. The D gene is left open where the match is weak. Only part of the rows carry a size: once, few, many, or a class if the clone is expanded.

TGCAGTGCCACACAGGAGACTAACTATGGCTACACCTTC | CSATQETNYGYTF | TRBV20-1 | few | TRBJ1-2 | .
TGCGCCAGCAGCGCCGGACAGGGGGGGCCCTACGAGCAGTACTTC | CASSAGQGGPYEQYF | TRBV5-1 | . | TRBJ2-7 | TRBD1
TGCGCCAGCAGCCAAGAAAGACGGGGGGGGTTAACAGATACGCAGTATTTT | CASSQERRGGLTDTQYF | TRBV4-1 | . | TRBJ2-3 | TRBD2
TGTGCCAGCAACTCGCCGGATACGCAGTATTTT | CASNSPDTQYF | TRBV6-2/TRBV6-3 | few | TRBJ2-3 | .
TGTGCCAGCAGCCAAGAAGTTGAGCAGTTCTTC | CASSQEVEQFF | TRBV3-1 | few | TRBJ2-1 | .
TGTGCCACCAGCCGAACACAGGGACAGGGAGATACGCAGTATTTT | CATSRTQGQGDTQYF | TRBV15 | many | TRBJ2-3 | TRBD1
TGTGCCAGCAGCAGAGGACAGGGGGCATTTTCCGAAAAACTGTTTTTT | CASSRGQGAFSEKLFF | TRBV7-9 | few | TRBJ1-4 | TRBD1
TGTGCCAGCAGCGGTACACCGGGACGCACAGATACGCAGTATTTT | CASSGTPGRTDTQYF | TRBV9 | many | TRBJ2-3 | .
TGTGCCAGCAGCTTCGGTTTCTCGGCAGGTCCCAATGAGCAGTTCTTC | CASSFGFSAGPNEQFF | TRBV7-2 | . | TRBJ2-1 | .
TGCGCCAGCAGCGCAGGACAGGGTTCCGACGAGCAGTACTTC | CASSAGQGSDEQYF | TRBV5-1 | many | TRBJ2-7 | TRBD1
TGTGCCAGCATCACCACGAACAGGGGTGGCGAGCAGTACTTC | CASITTNRGGEQYF | TRBV5-6 | . | TRBJ2-7 | TRBD1
TGCAGTGCTATTGGGAGGCGGGAGGTGTTTAGCACAGATACGCAGTATTTT | CSAIGRREVFSTDTQYF | TRBV20-1 | . | TRBJ2-3 | TRBD2
TGTGCCAGCAGTTCCCCTCGCCAGCGCGCCTACAATGAGCAGTTCTTC | CASSSPRQRAYNEQFF | TRBV6-5 | . | TRBJ2-1 | .
TGTGCCAGTAGTATGACGGACCTTCTGAACACTGAAGCTTTCTTT | CASSMTDLLNTEAFF | TRBV19 | . | TRBJ1-1 | .
TGTGCCAGCAGCGCGAACAGGGGAAACTACAATGAGCAGTTCTTC | CASSANRGNYNEQFF | TRBV5-5 | many | TRBJ2-1 | TRBD1
TGTGCCACCAGCAGAGAAATCACAGGGGTCTACGAGCAGTACTTC | CATSREITGVYEQYF | TRBV15 | . | TRBJ2-7 | TRBD1
TGCGCCAGCAGCCCAGCGCGGGGAACTAATTCACCCCTCCACTTT | CASSPARGTNSPLHF | TRBV5-1 | few | TRBJ1-6 | .
TGTGCCTGGGTTAAGGAGAGGACTAGTCACTCCTACGAGCAGTACTTC | CAWVKERTSHSYEQYF | TRBV30 | . | TRBJ2-7 | TRBD2
TGCGCCAGCAGCTTGGTGACAGGGGCGTGGGAGACCCAGTACTTC | CASSLVTGAWETQYF | TRBV5-1 | . | TRBJ2-5 | TRBD1
TGTGCCAGCAGCTTAGGTACCATTGTTGGCGCGCCCAATGAGCAGTTCTTC | CASSLGTIVGAPNEQFF | TRBV7-3 | . | TRBJ2-1 | .
TGCGCCAGCAGCCCACAAGTGGGGAGCGGCCAGCCCCAGCATTTT | CASSPQVGSGQPQHF | TRBV5-1 | few | TRBJ1-5 | .
TGCGCCAGCAGGGAGGGGGCGCAGGAATACGAGCAGTACTTC | CASREGAQEYEQYF | TRBV5-1 | many | TRBJ2-7 | .
TGTGCCACCAGCAGAGGGACAGGGTTTGAAAAACTGTTTTTT | CATSRGTGFEKLFF | TRBV15 | many | TRBJ1-4 | TRBD1
TGTGCCAGCAGGCACAGGGGGCAGGGAGAGACCCAGTACTTC | CASRHRGQGETQYF | TRBV7-2 | few | TRBJ2-5 | TRBD1
TGTGCCAGCAACCATGAGGGGACTAATGCCGGGGAGCTGTTTTTT | CASNHEGTNAGELFF | TRBV27 | few | TRBJ2-2 | TRBD2
TGCGCCAGCAGCGTCCCAGGGTCAAACACTGAAGCTTTCTTT | CASSVPGSNTEAFF | TRBV5-1 | . | TRBJ1-1 | .
TGTGCCATCAGTGGGTGGGCAGGACAAGAGACCCAGTACTTC | CAISGWAGQETQYF | TRBV10-3 | many | TRBJ2-5 | .
TGCAGTGCTAGAGATCAGAGACAGACCTACGAGCAGTACTTC | CSARDQRQTYEQYF | TRBV20-1 | many | TRBJ2-7 | .
TGTGCCACCAGCGGTGGACAAAAACAAGAGACCCAGTACTTC | CATSGGQKQETQYF | TRBV15 | many | TRBJ2-5 | .
TGTGCCAGCTCACCACAGGTTAACACTGAAGCTTTCTTT | CASSPQVNTEAFF | TRBV18 | many | TRBJ1-1 | .
TGTGCCAGCAGACCCGACCGAGGGGATACGCAGTATTTT | CASRPDRGDTQYF | TRBV2 | many | TRBJ2-3 | .
TGTGCCAGCACCCCGGGGGGGCTAGCGGGGGTGCACAATGAGCAGTTCTTC | CASTPGGLAGVHNEQFF | TRBV11-2 | few | TRBJ2-1 | TRBD2
TGTGCCAGCGGTTACTATGGTGAGCAGTTCTTC | CASGYYGEQFF | TRBV6-6 | . | TRBJ2-1 | .
TGTGCCAGCAGCTACAGGGATGAAAAACTGTTTTTT | CASSYRDEKLFF | TRBV12-3/TRBV12-4 | many | TRBJ1-4 | .
TGTGCCAGCAGCTTAGGAACAGGGAAAGAATCTGGGGCCAACGTCCTGACTTTC | CASSLGTGKESGANVLTF | TRBV11-1 | . | TRBJ2-6 | .
TGTGCCAGCAGGCTTGTAGGAGGGAACACTGAAGCTTTCTTT | CASRLVGGNTEAFF | TRBV7-9 | . | TRBJ1-1 | .
TGTGCCAGCAGTGACCTTCAGGGAGGGGGCTCCTACAATGAGCAGTTCTTC | CASSDLQGGGSYNEQFF | TRBV25-1 | few | TRBJ2-1 | .
TGCAGTGCTAGTTGGGACGCTCTTAACACCTTC | CSASWDALNTF | TRBV20-1 | few | TRBJ1-2 | .
TGCAGCGTTGAACCCGGGATCACTGAAGCTTTCTTT | CSVEPGITEAFF | TRBV29-1 | . | TRBJ1-1 | .
TGCGCCAGCAGCTTGGAGGCGGGAGTCTACACCGGGGAGCTGTTTTTT | CASSLEAGVYTGELFF | TRBV5-1 | many | TRBJ2-2 | TRBD2
TGCGCCAGCAGCTTATTACGACAGGGACCTGGGAATGAGCAGTTCTTC | CASSLLRQGPGNEQFF | TRBV5-1 | few | TRBJ2-1 | TRBD1
TGCGCCAGCAGCCAAGATCTCCGGCAGCCCACCGGGGAGCTGTTTTTT | CASSQDLRQPTGELFF | TRBV4-3 | many | TRBJ2-2 | .
TGTGCCATCAGGCCGGGACAGGGGGCAATAGATACGCAGTATTTT | CAIRPGQGAIDTQYF | TRBV10-3 | few | TRBJ2-3 | TRBD1
TGCAGTGCTAGTCATCCTTCCTCCTACAATGAGCAGTTCTTC | CSASHPSSYNEQFF | TRBV20-1 | few | TRBJ2-1 | .
TGTGCCAGCAGCTTAGGGGGACAGAACAATCAGCCCCAGCATTTT | CASSLGGQNNQPQHF | TRBV7-2 | . | TRBJ1-5 | TRBD1